This TCR beta chain comes out of a study of T-cell memory formation after mild COVID-19. Study-level background: In these data, TCR clusters were largely donor specific. The study's findings and limits: The finding that pre-infection memory included some responding clones suggested that cross-reactive memory joined. A second wave expanding day 15 to 37 was CD4+-biased; contracting clones were balanced.

The CDR3 extends over 15 amino acids. Germline CDR1 is SGHRS and CDR2 is YFSETQ. Trimming stripped 4 bases from V and 7 bases from J, with 18 bases between. Constant-segment primers were used for 5'RACE, and the resulting TCR alpha and TCR beta cDNA libraries carried sample barcodes and UMIs. TCRdb independently ran MiXCR on the 5' RACE reads; one entry per CDR3 protein. This sample has nearly 350,000 distinct CDR3 sequences, with roughly 13% found just once. The sample holds a few counts of this clonotype. Antigen: not known. The V gene is TRBV5-1, the J gene TRBJ2-1, with a tentative D call TRBD2 (6 bases). The clonotype comes from a man between 18 and 29 years old who had mild COVID-19 (a few samples of this study predate the infection). Cell type and time point are not known. Sequences were obtained from PBMCs or a T cell subset sorted from them (not recorded which). The chain's CDR3 is CASSTGTPKGNEQFF. CDR3 coding DNA: TGCGCCAGCAGCACCGGGACTCCCAAGGGTAATGAGCAGTTCTTC.